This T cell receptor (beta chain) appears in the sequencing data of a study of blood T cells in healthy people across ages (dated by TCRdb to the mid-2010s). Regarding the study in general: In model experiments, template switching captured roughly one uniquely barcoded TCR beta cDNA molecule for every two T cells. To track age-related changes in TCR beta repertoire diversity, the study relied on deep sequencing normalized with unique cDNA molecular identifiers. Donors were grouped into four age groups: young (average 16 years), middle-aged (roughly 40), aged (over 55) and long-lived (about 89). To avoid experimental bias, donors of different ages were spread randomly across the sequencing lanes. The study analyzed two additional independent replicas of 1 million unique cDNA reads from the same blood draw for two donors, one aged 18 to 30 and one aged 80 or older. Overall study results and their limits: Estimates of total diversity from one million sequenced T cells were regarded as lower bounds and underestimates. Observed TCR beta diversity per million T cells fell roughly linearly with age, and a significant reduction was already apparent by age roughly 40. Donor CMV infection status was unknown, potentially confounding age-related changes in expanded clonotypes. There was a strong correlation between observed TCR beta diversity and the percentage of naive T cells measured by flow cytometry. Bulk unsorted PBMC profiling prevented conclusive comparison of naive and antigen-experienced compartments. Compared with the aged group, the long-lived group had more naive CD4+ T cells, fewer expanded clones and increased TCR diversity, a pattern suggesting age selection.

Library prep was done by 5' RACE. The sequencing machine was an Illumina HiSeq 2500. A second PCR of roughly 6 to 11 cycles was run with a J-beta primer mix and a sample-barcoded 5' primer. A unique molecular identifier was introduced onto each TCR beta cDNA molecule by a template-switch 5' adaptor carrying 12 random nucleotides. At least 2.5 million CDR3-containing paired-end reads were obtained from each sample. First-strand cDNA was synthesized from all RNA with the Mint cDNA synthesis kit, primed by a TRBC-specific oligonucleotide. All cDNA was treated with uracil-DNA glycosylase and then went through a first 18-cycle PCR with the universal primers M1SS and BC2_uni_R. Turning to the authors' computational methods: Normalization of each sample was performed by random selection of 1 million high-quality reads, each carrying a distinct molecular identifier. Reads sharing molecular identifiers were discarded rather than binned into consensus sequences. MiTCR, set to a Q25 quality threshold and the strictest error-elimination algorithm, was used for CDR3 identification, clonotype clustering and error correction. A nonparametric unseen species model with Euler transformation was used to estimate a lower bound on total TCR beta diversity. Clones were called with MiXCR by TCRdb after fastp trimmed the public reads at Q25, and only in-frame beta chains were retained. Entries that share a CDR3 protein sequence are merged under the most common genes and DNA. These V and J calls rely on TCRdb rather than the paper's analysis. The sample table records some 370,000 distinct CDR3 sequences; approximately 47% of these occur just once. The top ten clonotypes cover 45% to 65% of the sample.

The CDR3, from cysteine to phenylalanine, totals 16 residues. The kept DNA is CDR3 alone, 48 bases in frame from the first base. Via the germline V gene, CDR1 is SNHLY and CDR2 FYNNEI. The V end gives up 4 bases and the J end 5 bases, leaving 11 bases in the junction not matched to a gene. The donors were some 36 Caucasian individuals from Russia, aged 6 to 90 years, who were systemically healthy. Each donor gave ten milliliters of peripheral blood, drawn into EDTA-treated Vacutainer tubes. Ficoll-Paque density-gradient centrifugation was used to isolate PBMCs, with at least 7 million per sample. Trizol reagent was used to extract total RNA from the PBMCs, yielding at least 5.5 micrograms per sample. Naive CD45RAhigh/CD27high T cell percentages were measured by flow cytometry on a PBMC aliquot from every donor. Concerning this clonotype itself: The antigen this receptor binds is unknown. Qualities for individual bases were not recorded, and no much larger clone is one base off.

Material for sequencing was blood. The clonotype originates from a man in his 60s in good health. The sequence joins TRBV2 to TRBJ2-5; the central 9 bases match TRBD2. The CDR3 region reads CASSGGSGGPQETQYF. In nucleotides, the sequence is TGTGCCAGCAGTGGAGGGAGCGGGGGGCCCCAGGAGACCCAGTACTTC.